This T cell receptor (beta chain) was retrieved from a study of CD8 T cells in ankylosing spondylitis. This clonotype was found many times. TCRdb independently ran MiXCR on the 5' RACE reads; one entry per CDR3 protein. The repertoire holds 300,000 to 350,000 distinct CDR3 sequences, with about 9.9% as singletons. The ends lost 4 bases at V and 5 bases at J; junction bases unmatched: 13. Germline CDR1 is SGHRS and CDR2 is YFSETQ. CDR3 length equals 16 residues. This receptor was taken from a female donor with ankylosing spondylitis or in good health (not recorded which). The V and J genes are TRBV5-1 and TRBJ2-3; TRBD1 matches at 7 bases. The sequenced material came from blood, either unsorted or a sorted T cell fraction (not recorded which). The CDR3 coding sequence is TGCGCCAGCAGCCTGGGGGCGAAGGGGGCTGTAGATACGCAGTATTTT. Protein: CASSLGAKGAVDTQYF.